Each of the 29 T cell receptor beta chains below was sequenced from the same sample in a study of blood T cell repertoires in COVID-19. Using immunoSEQ multiplex PCR, the repertoire was profiled, and TCRdb retains in-frame clones only, with some absent. Among 200,000 to 300,000 clones listed, 82% were seen once. Sequenced material: peripheral blood. All receptors derive from an elderly woman with acute or convalescent COVID-19.

The CDR3 coding sequence is TGTGCCAGCAGTTCCGGAGGTAGGGAACGACTCTATGGCTACACCTTC. Translated: CASSSGGRERLYGYTF. The chain has TRBV27 and TRBJ1-2; D unresolved. V dropped 4 bases and J dropped 4 bases, with 19 bases sitting between them. Per the germline V gene, CDR1 is MNHEY and CDR2 is SMNVEV (reference sequence). This CDR3 region has 16 residues.

The count of this clone is one. The chain employs TRBV7-6 and TRBJ2-3; D call uncertain. The CDR3 is 13 amino acids. V lost 0 bases and J 5 bases, leaving 6 bases between the germline ends. CDR1 and CDR2 from the germline V gene are SGHVS and FNYEAQ. In DNA, the CDR3 is TGTGCCAGCAGCTTAGCGCCTAGAGATACGCAGTATTTT. This translates into CASSLAPRDTQYF.

The V and J genes are TRBV19 and TRBJ1-2, with TRBD1 identical over 7 bases. This CDR3 has 13 amino acids. Germline V gene lookup returns CDR1 LNHDA and CDR2 SQIVND (reference sequence). V was pared by 7 bases and J by 7 bases, with 9 bases of the junction left unmatched. The CDR3 region has the DNA TGTGCCAGTAAAATACAGGGGTTCAGTGGCTACACCTTC. Protein product: CASKIQGFSGYTF.

A single count supports this clone. This rearrangement joins TRBV5-4 to TRBJ1-4; D gene uncertain. Deletions cut 0 bases from V and 7 bases from J, with 10 bases between. Germline V gene lookup returns CDR1 SGHNT and CDR2 YYREEE (reference sequence). This CDR3 region has 14 residues. The CDR3 spells CASSLGQEGEKLFF. For the CDR3, the DNA is TGTGCCAGCAGCTTGGGCCAGGAAGGTGAAAAACTGTTTTTT.

The V and J genes are TRBV24-1 and TRBJ2-2; 11 positions agree with TRBD1. Germline V lookup: CDR1 KGHDR, CDR2 SFDVKD. The CDR3 sequence is 16 residues long. With 7 bases clipped from V and 4 bases from J, the junction kept 7 bases outside the gene matches. DNA for the CDR3: TGTGCCACCAGCGAACTCGGGACAGGGGGCACCGGGGAGCTGTTTTTT. It codes for CATSELGTGGTGELFF.

The rearrangement uses TRBV5-1 and TRBJ1-2; the D gene is possibly TRBD1 (6 bases). CDR1 SGHRS and CDR2 YFSETQ come from the germline V gene. The CDR3 runs 14 residues. Trimming removed 3 bases at V and 2 bases at J, with 11 bases between. Written as DNA, the CDR3 is TGCGCCAGCAGCTCCCAGGACAGCAACTATGGCTACACCTTC. Protein sequence: CASSSQDSNYGYTF.

This rearrangement joins TRBV5-5 to TRBJ1-1; D perhaps matches TRBD1 (6 bases). Looked up from germline, CDR1 is SGHKS and CDR2 is YYEKEE (reference sequence). V gave up 6 bases and J gave up 7 bases, with 19 bases separating them. This CDR3 region has 14 residues. The CDR3 DNA follows: TGTGCCAGCAACCGCGGCGGGGGCCCTTTTGAAGCTTTCTTT. This sequence encodes CASNRGGGPFEAFF.

Concerning this clone itself: One end of the junction does not line up with germline, which may come from a read error. The chain is built from TRBV4-3 and TRBJ1-2; D possibly corresponds to TRBD1 (5 bases). In germline, CDR1 is LGHNA, CDR2 YSLEER. The CDR3 has 16 amino acids. The CDR3 region is CASSQERGKSNSGYTF. DNA for the CDR3: TGCGCCAGCAGCCAAGAAAGGGGTAAATCTAACTCTGGCTACACCTTC.

The V call is TRBV7-2, the J call TRBJ2-7; TRBD2 matches 12 bases. Trimming removed 4 bases from V and 3 bases from J; junction bases left unmatched: 4. CDR1 SGHTA and CDR2 FQGNSA come from the germline V gene. This CDR3 is built from 15 residues. CDR3 sequence (DNA): TGTGCCAGCAGCTCAGGACTAGCGGGATACTACGAGCAGTACTTC. Its protein is CASSSGLAGYYEQYF. The full variable domain, with the rest looked up from reference TRBV7-2 and TRBJ2-7, is GAGVSQSPSNKVTEKGKDVELRCDPISGHTALYWYRQSLGQGLEFLIYFQGNSAPDKSGLPSDRFSAERTGGSVSTLTIQRTQQEDSAVYLCASSSGLAGYYEQYFGPGTRLTVT.

The CDR3: CASSSSVRGGQDTQYF. The CDR3 bases are TGTGCCAGCTCCTCAAGTGTGAGGGGGGGCCAGGATACGCAGTATTTT. This rearrangement joins TRBV3-1 (or the pseudogene TRBV3-2) to TRBJ2-3, with D possibly being TRBD2 (7 bases). CDR1 LGHDT and CDR2 YNNKEL come from the germline V gene (reference sequence). Trimming cost V 8 bases and J 6 bases, with 24 bases left between them. The CDR3 length is 16 residues.

The J gene is TRBJ2-7, the V gene TRBV11-1, with D maybe TRBD1 (5 bases). The CDR3 is 15 residues long. V was trimmed by 0 bases and J by 3 bases, leaving 12 bases between them. Looked up from germline, CDR1 is SGHAT and CDR2 is FQDESV (reference sequence). The CDR3: CASSLAQDKYYEQYF. CDR3 in DNA: TGTGCCAGCAGCTTAGCCCAGGACAAATACTACGAGCAGTACTTC.

The chain carries TRBV5-1 and TRBJ2-1, with 10 bases matching TRBD2. The V gene's germline CDR1 is SGHRS and CDR2 YFSETQ. Losses at the gene ends were 4 bases for V and 3 bases for J; bases not matched to a gene: 4. This CDR3 contains 15 residues. CDR3 sequence: CASSLAGADYNEQFF. The CDR3 coding sequence is TGCGCCAGCAGCCTAGCGGGAGCTGACTACAATGAGCAGTTCTTC. The full variable domain, with the rest looked up from reference TRBV5-1 and TRBJ2-1, is KAGVTQTPRYLIKTRGQQVTLSCSPISGHRSVSWYQQTPGQGLQFLFEYFSETQRNKGNFPGRFSGRQFSNSRSEMNVSTLELGDSALYLCASSLAGADYNEQFFGPGTRLTVL.

The chain combines TRBV7-9 with TRBJ2-1; 8 bases match TRBD2. CDR3 length equals 16 residues. The J segment lost 6 bases and the V segment lost 5 bases, leaving 12 bases of the junction unmatched. CDR1 is SEHNR, CDR2 FQNEAQ, per germline (reference sequence). The DNA of the CDR3 is TGTGCCAGCAGCCGACAGCGGGAGCGGGAGAGCAATGAGCAGTTCTTC. It specifies CASSRQRERESNEQFF. Combining the CDR3 with reference TRBV7-9 and TRBJ2-1 gives the whole variable domain DTGVSQNPRHKITKRGQNVTFRCDPISEHNRLYWYRQTLGQGPEFLTYFQNEAQLEKSRLLSDRFSAERPKGSFSTLEIQRTEQGDSAMYLCASSRQRERESNEQFFGPGTRLTVL.

This chain joins TRBV7-9 and TRBJ1-1; 9 nucleotides line up with TRBD1. Trimming at V came to 6 bases and at J to 0 bases, leaving 5 bases not matched to a gene. Germline CDR1 and CDR2: SEHNR and FQNEAQ (reference sequence). The CDR3 is 15 amino acids. The chain's CDR3 is CASRGQGSMNTEAFF. CDR3 DNA: TGTGCCAGCAGAGGACAGGGGAGCATGAACACTGAAGCTTTCTTT.

This clone was seen a few times. The chain links TRBV20-1 to TRBJ1-1; tentatively, D is TRBD1 (5 bases). The CDR3 extends over 11 amino acids. Looked up from germline, CDR1 is DFQATT and CDR2 is SNEGSKA (reference sequence). CDR3: CGGSRDTEAFF. DNA for the CDR3: TGCGGTGGGTCCAGGGACACTGAAGCTTTCTTT.

The J gene is TRBJ1-4, the V gene TRBV11-2; 9 nucleotides line up with TRBD1. Germline CDR1 SGHAT, CDR2 FQNNGV. The J segment lost 6 bases and the V segment lost 1 base, leaving 6 bases of the junction unmatched. The CDR3 loop spans 16 amino acids. Here the CDR3 DNA reads TGTGCCAGCAGCTTAGTACCGGGACAGGGTGATGAAAAACTGTTTTTT. This gives the protein CASSLVPGQGDEKLFF.

V gene TRBV25-1 combines with J gene TRBJ1-4; the D gene is possibly TRBD1 (6 bases). Germline CDR1 reads MGHDK; CDR2 reads SYGVNS. Trimming pared 2 bases from V and 7 bases from J, leaving 20 bases between. The CDR3 contains 17 residues. In nucleotides, the CDR3 is TGTGCCAGCAGTGAACCCAAGGGGGGGACAAGGGGTGAAAAACTGTTTTTT. Translating it yields CASSEPKGGTRGEKLFF.

This clone showed up just once. The chain employs TRBV15 and TRBJ1-1; D is perhaps TRBD1 (6 bases). V lost 2 bases and J lost 1, with 11 bases in between. Looked up from germline, CDR1 is LNHNV and CDR2 is YYDKDF (reference sequence). The CDR3 totals 15 residues. The chain's CDR3 is CATSRRQVPNTEAFF. The CDR3 nucleotides are TGTGCCACCAGCAGAAGACAGGTGCCGAACACTGAAGCTTTCTTT. The variable domain in full, with the rest retrieved from reference TRBV15 and TRBJ1-1, is DAMVIQNPRYQVTQFGKPVTLSCSQTLNHNVMYWYQQKSSQAPKLLFHYYDKDFNNEADTPDNFQSRRPNTSFCFLDIRSPGLGDTAMYLCATSRRQVPNTEAFFGQGTRLTVV.

The gene calls are TRBV5-6 and TRBJ1-4; possibly TRBD1 for D (5 bases). The V gene's germline CDR1 is SGHDT and CDR2 YYEEEE. This CDR3 has 13 residues. Deletions cut 4 bases from V and 4 bases from J, with 8 bases between. The CDR3 loop is CASSRQFNEKLFF. CDR3 DNA sequence: TGTGCCAGCAGCCGACAGTTTAATGAAAAACTGTTTTTT.

This rearrangement joins TRBV11-3 to TRBJ1-6; TRBD1 is a possible D gene (5 bases). CDR1 and CDR2 (germline): SGHNT, YENEEA. This CDR3 contains 13 residues. The V end lost 5 bases, the J end lost 4 bases, and 6 bases lay between the germline ends. CDR3 nucleotides: TGTGCCAGCAGCAGGGGTTATAATTCACCCCTCCACTTT. Its translation: CASSRGYNSPLHF.

V usage is TRBV5-1 and J usage is TRBJ1-3, with D hard to call. V gave up 0 bases and J gave up 4 bases, with 11 bases separating them. The CDR3 runs to 15 residues. Germline assignment: CDR1 SGHRS and CDR2 YFSETQ. In nucleotides, the CDR3 is TGCGCCAGCAGCTTGGCCGGGGTGGAAGGAAACACCATATATTTT. Protein sequence: CASSLAGVEGNTIYF.

V and J are TRBV18 and TRBJ2-1; weak D call: TRBD1 (7 bases). The CDR3 is 17 residues long. With 6 bases removed from V and 4 bases from J, the gap between germline ends came to 22 bases. In germline, CDR1 is KGHSH, CDR2 LQKENI. CDR3 sequence reads: CASSLARAQGGYNEQFF. DNA for the CDR3: TGTGCCAGCTCGCTAGCCAGGGCTCAGGGGGGATACAATGAGCAGTTCTTC.

This chain joins TRBV6-5 and TRBJ1-2; tentatively, D is TRBD1 (5 bases). V lost 6 bases and J 5 bases, leaving 13 bases between the germline ends. This CDR3 has 13 amino acids. Looked up from germline, CDR1 is MNHEY and CDR2 is SVGAGI. CDR3 protein: CASSETAWYGYTF. Here the CDR3 DNA reads TGTGCCAGCAGCGAGACAGCTTGGTATGGCTACACCTTC.

This sequence joins TRBV5-1 and TRBJ2-2; possible D gene TRBD2, 5 bases. Trimming took 1 base from V and 2 from J, leaving 12 bases between them. The CDR3 extends over 16 amino acids. In germline, CDR1 is SGHRS, CDR2 YFSETQ. DNA for the CDR3: TGCGCCAGCAGCTTGATTTGGCCGGGAAACACCGGGGAGCTGTTTTTT. The encoded protein is CASSLIWPGNTGELFF.

The chain uses TRBV27 and TRBJ1-2; D is unclear. Germline values: CDR1 MNHEY, CDR2 SMNVEV (reference sequence). This CDR3 region has 15 residues. V lost 5 bases and J lost 0, with 13 bases in between. As DNA, the CDR3 is TGTGCCAGCAGTCCTGACGAGCGACCTAACTATGGCTACACCTTC. Encoded protein: CASSPDERPNYGYTF.

This chain uses TRBV6-5 with TRBJ1-2; tentatively, D is TRBD1 (6 bases). Germline CDR1 MNHEY, CDR2 SVGAGI. This CDR3 comprises 13 residues. Trimming left V 10 bases short and J 2 bases short, with 14 bases between. The CDR3 loop reads CATTGTNNYGYTF. CDR3 nucleotide sequence: TGTGCCACCACCGGGACAAACAACTATGGCTACACCTTC.

This rearrangement joins TRBV6-2 or TRBV6-3 to TRBJ2-3, with 8 bases lining up with TRBD1. The CDR3 has 15 residues. The trim removed 2 bases at V and 1 base at J, leaving 2 bases unmatched. Germline V lookup: CDR1 MNHEY, CDR2 SVGEGT. The CDR3 loop is CASSYGDRRTDTQYF. DNA of the CDR3: TGTGCCAGCAGTTACGGGGACAGGCGCACAGATACGCAGTATTTT.

The chain employs TRBV7-9 and TRBJ1-2, with D perhaps matching TRBD1 (5 bases). Germline V gene data show CDR1 as SEHNR and CDR2 as FQNEAQ (reference sequence). Trimming cost V 6 bases and J 3 bases, with 14 bases left between them. The CDR3 length is 14 residues. As DNA, the CDR3 is TGTGCCAGCAGTTTCTCGCGGGGGGACTATGGCTACACCTTC. It is translated as CASSFSRGDYGYTF. The whole variable domain, remainder taken from reference TRBV7-9 and TRBJ1-2, is DTGVSQNPRHKITKRGQNVTFRCDPISEHNRLYWYRQTLGQGPEFLTYFQNEAQLEKSRLLSDRFSAERPKGSFSTLEIQRTEQGDSAMYLCASSFSRGDYGYTFGSGTRLTVV.

The V gene is TRBV7-9, the J gene TRBJ1-3; D is perhaps TRBD1 (5 bases). This CDR3 has 15 amino acids. The V and J ends lost 0 bases and 3 bases respectively, with 9 bases between them. CDR1 SEHNR and CDR2 FQNEAQ come from the germline V gene (reference sequence). CDR3: CASSLASTVGNTIYF. CDR3 nucleotide sequence: TGTGCCAGCAGCTTAGCCTCGACAGTTGGAAACACCATATATTTT.